This entry concerns a single TCR beta chain. This sample is part of a study of technical replicates of blood from several donors. Data came from immunoSEQ multiplex PCR; TCRdb stores just in-frame clones and leaves some out. The table includes tens of thousands of clones, 86% detected once. J lost 3 bases, V lost 5 bases, and 12 bases had no gene match. This CDR3 has 17 amino acids. Germline-derived CDR1 and CDR2 are SEHNR and FQNEAQ (reference sequence). This sequence was found in a human donor in good health. Some clones in this sample may be carry-over from other donors' samples. The sequenced material came from PBMCs. This chain joins TRBV7-9 and TRBJ2-1, with 8 bases that match TRBD2. DNA of the CDR3: TGTGCCAGCAGCCTTGGTGGAGCGGGAGAACTCTACAATGAGCAGTTCTTC. Residues: CASSLGGAGELYNEQFF.